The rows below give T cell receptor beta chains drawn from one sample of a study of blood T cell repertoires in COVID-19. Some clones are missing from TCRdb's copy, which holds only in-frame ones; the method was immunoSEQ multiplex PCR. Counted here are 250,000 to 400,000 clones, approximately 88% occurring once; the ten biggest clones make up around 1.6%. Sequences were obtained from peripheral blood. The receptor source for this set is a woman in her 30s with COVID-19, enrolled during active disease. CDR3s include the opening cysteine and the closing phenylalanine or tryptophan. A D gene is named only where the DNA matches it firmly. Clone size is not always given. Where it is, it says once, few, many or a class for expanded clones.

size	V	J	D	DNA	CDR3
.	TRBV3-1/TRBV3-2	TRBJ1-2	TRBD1	TGTGCCAGCAGCCAGGGGACAGGCCTCTATGGCTACACCTTC	CASSQGTGLYGYTF
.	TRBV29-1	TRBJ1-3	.	TGCAGCGTACAGGGACCACCTGGAAACACCATATATTTT	CSVQGPPGNTIYF
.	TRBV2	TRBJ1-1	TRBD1	TGTGCCACCGCACCGGACAGGGCCCTCGGGGAAGCTTTCTTT	CATAPDRALGEAFF
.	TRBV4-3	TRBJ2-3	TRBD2	TGCGCCAGCAGCGAAGGGGGGAGCGGGGGGGAGACAGATACGCAGTATTTT	CASSEGGSGGETDTQYF
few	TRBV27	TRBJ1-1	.	TGTGCCAGCAGGATGGGGGGCACTGAAGCTTTCTTT	CASRMGGTEAFF
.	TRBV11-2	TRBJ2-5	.	TGTGCCAGCAGCTATGGGACACTCCAAGAGACCCAGTACTTC	CASSYGTLQETQYF
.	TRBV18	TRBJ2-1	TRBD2	TGTGCCAGCTCACCGGGACTACACAATGAGCAGTTCTTC	CASSPGLHNEQFF
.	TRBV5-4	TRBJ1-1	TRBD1	TGTGCCAGCAGCTACGGACAGGGACGGAGGACTGAAGCTTTCTTT	CASSYGQGRRTEAFF
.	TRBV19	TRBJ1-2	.	TGTGCCAGTAGACCCCTCGCATCGGGGGGGCTTAACTATGGCTACACCTTC	CASRPLASGGLNYGYTF
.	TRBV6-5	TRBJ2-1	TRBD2	TGTGCCAGCAGCTCACTAGCGGGGGGGCTGGGCGAGCAGTTCTTC	CASSSLAGGLGEQFF
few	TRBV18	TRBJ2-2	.	TGTGCCAGCTCGCTCGACTCGAACACCGGGGAGCTGTTTTTT	CASSLDSNTGELFF
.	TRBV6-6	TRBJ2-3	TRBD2	TGTGCCAGCAGTATTAGCGGGGGGGCCGCAGATACGCAGTATTTT	CASSISGGAADTQYF
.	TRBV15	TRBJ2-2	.	TGTGCCACCAGCAGAGATCGGCCCGAGGGAGACACCGGGGAGCTGTTTTTT	CATSRDRPEGDTGELFF
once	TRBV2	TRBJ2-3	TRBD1	TGTGCCAGCAGTGCGGACAGGACCTCTAGCACAGATACGCAGTATTTT	CASSADRTSSTDTQYF
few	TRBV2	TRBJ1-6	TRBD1	TGTGCCAGCCAACCGACAGGGAGTTCACCCCTCCACTTT	CASQPTGSSPLHF
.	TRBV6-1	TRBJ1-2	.	TGTGCCAGCAGTGAACAGGGTAGCTATGGCTACACCTTC	CASSEQGSYGYTF
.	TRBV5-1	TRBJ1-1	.	TGCGCCAGCAGCTTGGCCCTCGGGGGACTGAACACTGAAGCTTTCTTT	CASSLALGGLNTEAFF
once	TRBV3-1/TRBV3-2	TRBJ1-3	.	.	CASSQVGRGAYF
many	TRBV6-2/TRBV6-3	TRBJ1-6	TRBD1	TGTGCCAGCAGTTCCGGACAGGGGGGTAATTCACCCCTCCACTTT	CASSSGQGGNSPLHF
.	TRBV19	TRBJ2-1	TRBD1	TGTGCCAGTAGTACCCTACAGGGGCGCTACAATGAGCAGTTCTTC	CASSTLQGRYNEQFF
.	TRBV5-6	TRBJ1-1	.	TGTGCCAGCAGCTTTATCGGACACAGCCTGAACACTGAAGCTTTCTTT	CASSFIGHSLNTEAFF
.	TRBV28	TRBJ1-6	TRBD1	TGTGCCAGCAGTCTCTCCCGGACAGGGAGCTCCTATAATTCACCCCTCCACTTT	CASSLSRTGSSYNSPLHF